These 26 T cell receptor beta chains share one sample of origin, sequenced in a study of blood T cells in healthy people across ages. Next came a second PCR, run for about 7 to 12 cycles, which used a sample-barcoded 5' primer along with a J-beta primer mix. TCRdb passed the 5' RACE reads through MiXCR, listing each CDR3 protein once. The sample lists about 640,000 distinct CDR3 sequences, around 54% occurring once. The sample comprised blood. Source of these receptors: a man between 60 and 75 years old in good health.

The table lists this clonotype with a few counts. The chain combines TRBV12-3 or TRBV12-4 with TRBJ1-2; D possibly corresponds to TRBD1 (6 bases). The CDR3 is 15 residues long. The V and J ends lost 4 bases and 0 bases respectively, with 12 bases between them. DNA for the CDR3: TGTGCCAGCAGTTCAACAGGGTTAGCTAACTATGGCTACACCTTC. Its translation is CASSSTGLANYGYTF.

V gene TRBV20-1 combines with J gene TRBJ2-7, with D perhaps assigned TRBD1 or TRBD2 (6 bases each). Germline assignment: CDR1 DFQATT and CDR2 SNEGSKA (reference sequence). This CDR3 contains 12 residues. The chain's CDR3 is CNANTGTGEQYF. DNA for the CDR3: TGCAATGCAAATACAGGGACTGGCGAGCAGTACTTC.

The chain recombines TRBV7-2 with TRBJ2-7, with 7 bases matching TRBD1. The V and J ends lost 2 bases and 2 bases, in that order; junction bases with no gene match: 9. This CDR3 is built from 16 residues. Germline CDR1 SGHTA, CDR2 FQGNSA. CDR3 amino acids: CASSLSGTATTYEQYF. The CDR3 DNA follows: TGTGCCAGCAGCTTAAGTGGGACAGCTACGACCTACGAGCAGTACTTC.

The chain employs TRBV12-3 or TRBV12-4 and TRBJ2-5; unclear D gene. Deletions cut 10 bases from V and 5 bases from J, with 11 bases between. The CDR3 loop spans 11 amino acids. The CDR3 protein is CATTTSETQYF. The CDR3 nucleotides read TGTGCCACCACCACGTCTGAGACCCAGTACTTC.

The chain links TRBV5-1 to TRBJ1-2; 8 nucleotides line up with TRBD1. This CDR3 comprises 13 residues. The trim removed 4 bases at V and 7 bases at J, leaving 6 bases unmatched. CDR1 and CDR2 from the germline V gene are SGHRS and YFSETQ. CDR3 residues: CASSQDRDIGYTF. The DNA of the CDR3 is TGCGCCAGCAGCCAGGACAGGGATATTGGCTACACCTTC.

V usage is TRBV9 and J usage is TRBJ2-7; D possibly corresponds to TRBD1 (6 bases). Germline CDR1 reads SGDLS; CDR2 reads YYNGEE. This CDR3 comprises 14 residues. With 6 bases removed from V and 7 bases from J, the gap between germline ends came to 20 bases. CDR3 sequence (DNA): TGTGCCAGCAACCCCGGGACAAACGACAATGAGCAGTACTTC. This translates into CASNPGTNDNEQYF.

This clonotype was counted between two and nine times. The rearrangement joins TRBV27 to TRBJ2-5; D possibly uses TRBD1 or TRBD2 (6 bases each). The V end lost 5 bases, the J end lost 11 bases, and 36 bases lay between the germline ends. Germline V CDR1 and CDR2: MNHEY, SMNVEV (reference sequence). The CDR3 runs 19 residues. DNA for the CDR3: TGTGCCAGCAGTCCCTTTGCTTTCGGGAGCCAGGGCGGGGACAATGAGCAGTACTTC. Its protein product is CASSPFAFGSQGGDNEQYF.

CDR3 in DNA: TGTGCCAGCAGTGAAACAGCCCGCAGCACAGATACGCAGTATTTT. It translates to CASSETARSTDTQYF. The chain employs TRBV25-1 and TRBJ2-3; D gene ambiguous. The CDR3 runs to 15 residues. Germline V gene sequence: CDR1 MGHDK, CDR2 SYGVNS. With 2 bases removed from V and 0 bases from J, the gap between germline ends came to 9 bases.

Only one count was recorded for this clonotype. The gene calls are TRBV19 and TRBJ2-1; D perhaps matches TRBD2 (6 bases). The CDR3 contains 12 residues. The germline V gene encodes CDR1 LNHDA and CDR2 SQIVND (reference sequence). The V gene lost 5 bases and the J gene lost 10 bases, with 12 bases spanning the gap. Written as DNA, the CDR3 is TGTGCCAGTAGTTATATCGGAGGGGAGCAGTTCTTC. This sequence encodes CASSYIGGEQFF.

This chain joins TRBV12-3 or TRBV12-4 and TRBJ2-7; 8 bases fit TRBD1. This CDR3 is built from 15 residues. J was trimmed by 2 bases and V by 5 bases; bases with no gene match: 8. CDR3 bases: TGTGCCAGCAGTCTGAGTTGGACAGGGACCTACGAGCAGTACTTC. This encodes CASSLSWTGTYEQYF.

The gene calls are TRBV15 and TRBJ1-2; D not certain. The CDR3 is made up of 12 amino acids. V lost 3 bases, J lost 2 bases, and 4 bases lay in between. Germline V gene lookup returns CDR1 LNHNV and CDR2 YYDKDF (reference sequence). CDR3 loop: CATSSPNYGYTF. For the CDR3, the DNA is TGTGCCACCAGCAGCCCCAACTATGGCTACACCTTC.

The rearrangement links TRBV20-1 to TRBJ2-1; tentatively, D is TRBD2 (6 bases). Germline values: CDR1 DFQATT, CDR2 SNEGSKA (reference sequence). The CDR3 totals 16 residues. V lost 0 bases and J lost 2, with 14 bases in between. CDR3 coding DNA: TGCAGTGCTAGAGATCCCACTAGCTCGACCTACAATGAGCAGTTCTTC. It is translated as CSARDPTSSTYNEQFF.

This chain links TRBV3-1 with TRBJ2-3; 12 nucleotides align to TRBD2. The CDR3 runs to 17 residues. Trimming removed 1 base from V and 0 bases from J; junction bases left unmatched: 2. Germline loops: CDR1 LGHDT, CDR2 YNNKEL (reference sequence). CDR3 nucleotide sequence: TGTGCCAGCAGCCAAGGACTAGCGGGGGCTAGCACAGATACGCAGTATTTT. It yields the protein CASSQGLAGASTDTQYF.

This chain joins TRBV5-1 and TRBJ1-2; no clear D gene. Per germline, CDR1 SGHRS and CDR2 YFSETQ. V was clipped by 0 bases and J by 6 bases, with 18 bases between them. The CDR3 runs 16 residues. The CDR3 DNA sequence: TGCGCCAGCAGCTTGGCCATAGACCAGGCCATGGATGGCTACACCTTC. As protein: CASSLAIDQAMDGYTF.

This clonotype turned up a few times. The chain recombines TRBV20-1 with TRBJ2-1; 7 bases fit TRBD2. The CDR3 spans 14 residues. Germline lookup yields CDR1 DFQATT and CDR2 SNEGSKA (reference sequence). J was trimmed by 5 bases and V by 3 bases; bases with no gene match: 7. This chain's CDR3 is CSASWQGGNNEQFF. CDR3 DNA: TGCAGTGCTAGTTGGCAGGGAGGGAACAATGAGCAGTTCTTC.

The V call is TRBV7-6, the J call TRBJ2-1; D remains unclear. The length of the CDR3 is 13 residues. Germline V gene sequence: CDR1 SGHVS, CDR2 FNYEAQ. Trimming pared 2 bases from V and 5 bases from J, leaving 7 bases between. The CDR3 coding sequence is TGTGCCAGCAGCTTATGGTCGGACAATGAGCAGTTCTTC. Translation gives CASSLWSDNEQFF.

The V and J genes are TRBV12-3 or TRBV12-4 and TRBJ2-1; 10 positions match TRBD1. The CDR3 has 14 amino acids. J lost 8 bases, V lost 3 bases, and 4 bases had no gene match. The chain's CDR3 is CASSFRDRGDEQFF. The CDR3 DNA reads as TGTGCCAGCAGTTTTAGGGACAGGGGCGATGAGCAGTTCTTC.

This clonotype was picked up a small number of times. In DNA form, the CDR3 reads TGTGCCAGCAGTCCGCGACTAGCGGAGGGCACCGGGGAGCTGTTTTTT. This gives the protein CASSPRLAEGTGELFF. V is TRBV28 and J is TRBJ2-2, with 9 bases fitting TRBD2. CDR1 and CDR2 from the germline V gene are MDHEN and SYDVKM. J lost 4 bases, V lost 5 bases, and 8 bases had no gene match. The CDR3 runs 16 residues.

The V call is TRBV15, the J call TRBJ2-7, with a weak D call TRBD1 (5 bases). This CDR3 spans 15 amino acids. In germline, CDR1 is LNHNV, CDR2 YYDKDF (reference sequence). The V end lost 0 bases, the J end lost 5 bases, and 14 bases lay between the germline ends. For the CDR3, the DNA is TGTGCCACCAGCAGAGATCGGCAGGGTTTGCACGAGCAGTACTTC. This encodes CATSRDRQGLHEQYF.

The V and J genes are TRBV12-5 and TRBJ2-1; no firm D call. Trimming removed 1 base from V and 0 bases from J, with 7 bases in between. The germline CDR1 and CDR2 sequences are LGHNT and FRNRAP. The CDR3 covers 15 residues. CDR3 residues: CASGLGEFSYNEQFF. CDR3 nucleotides: TGTGCTAGTGGTTTGGGGGAATTCTCCTACAATGAGCAGTTCTTC. Full variable domain (remainder filled in from reference TRBV12-5 and TRBJ2-1): DARVTQTPRHKVTEMGQEVTMRCQPILGHNTVFWYRQTMMQGLELLAYFRNRAPLDDSGMPKDRFSAEMPDATLATLKIQPSEPRDSAVYFCASGLGEFSYNEQFFGPGTRLTVL.

The V and J genes are TRBV19 and TRBJ1-5; tentatively, D is TRBD1 (6 bases). CDR1 and CDR2 from the germline V gene are LNHDA and SQIVND (reference sequence). The V end lost 2 bases, the J end lost 7 bases, and 12 bases lay between the germline ends. This CDR3 has 14 amino acids. CDR3 amino acids: CASSIMWGPQPQHF. CDR3 DNA sequence: TGTGCCAGTAGTATAATGTGGGGGCCCCAGCCCCAGCATTTT.

This clonotype was counted a few times. The junction does not match germline at one end; this may be a read error. V usage is TRBV29-1 and J usage is TRBJ2-5; D is unclear. CDR1 SQVTM and CDR2 ANQGSEA come from the germline V gene. This CDR3 region has 12 residues. The CDR3 here is CRVVSSFETQYF. CDR3 coding DNA: TGCCGCGTTGTATCAAGTTTTGAGACCCAGTACTTC.

A few counts support this clonotype. This chain joins TRBV6-6 and TRBJ2-7; D might be TRBD1 (6 bases). There are 11 residues in the CDR3. Trimming cost V 4 bases and J 6 bases, with 7 bases left between them. Germline V gene lookup returns CDR1 MNHNY and CDR2 SVGAGI (reference sequence). In DNA, the CDR3 is TGTGCCAGCAGTTCGACAGGCGAGCAGTACTTC. Its translation: CASSSTGEQYF.

This clonotype was seen a handful of times. The chain carries TRBV21-1 and TRBJ2-3. TRBV21-1 is a pseudogene segment. This CDR3 has 16 residues. The CDR3 DNA reads TGTGCCAGCAGCAAAGTCAGCAGGATTGAGACAGATACGCAGTATTTT. It encodes CASSKVSRIETDTQYF.

As to this clonotype: An end of the junction differs from the germline gene, which may be a read error. V usage is TRBV4-2 and J usage is TRBJ1-4; 7 bases are a match to TRBD1. The V gene's germline CDR1 is LGHNA and CDR2 YNFKEQ. The CDR3 is 17 residues long. CDR3 sequence: CASSQDPDRNSKEKLFF. The CDR3 DNA sequence: TGTGCCAGCAGCCAAGATCCGGACAGGAATTCTAAAGAAAAACTGTTTTTT.

The chain uses TRBV29-1 and TRBJ2-7; either TRBD1 or TRBD2 may supply D (5 bases each). This CDR3 spans 14 amino acids. Looked up from germline, CDR1 is SQVTM and CDR2 is ANQGSEA. The V end lost 4 bases, the J end lost 4 bases, and 17 bases lay between the germline ends. This CDR3 reads CSVAEGDVGYEQYF. The CDR3 DNA reads as TGCAGCGTTGCAGAAGGGGACGTGGGTTACGAGCAGTACTTC.